The 4 T cell receptor beta chains presented below share a single source sample, sequenced in a study of blood T cell repertoires in COVID-19 (dated by TCRdb to about 2020). Receptor amplification or capture employed the immunoSEQ multiplex PCR assay. TCRdb stores this immuneACCESS table with in-frame sequences only. Part of the clones is absent; in the studies checked, under half of the shortfall reflects unresolved V genes, and no reason is known for the rest. The sample table lists roughly 340,000 clones, about 90% of them with a count of one. The ten largest clones represent around 1.9% of the sample. The specimen sequenced was PBMCs or T cells enriched from blood (not recorded which). These receptors were taken from a man aged 40-50 years in a cohort exposed to, infected with or recovered from COVID-19 (not recorded which).

Only a few counts were recorded for this clone. The chain links TRBV2 to TRBJ2-3, with TRBD2 identical over 10 bases. Germline loops: CDR1 SNHLY, CDR2 FYNNEI. V gave up 2 bases and J gave up 4 bases; unmatched junction bases: 9. This CDR3 comprises 17 residues. CDR3 coding DNA: TGTGCCAGCAGTGAACTGGGTAGCGGGAGGACCTCAGATACGCAGTATTTT. Encoded protein: CASSELGSGRTSDTQYF. Full variable domain (rest looked up from reference TRBV2 and TRBJ2-3): EPEVTQTPSHQVTQMGQEVILRCVPISNHLYFYWYRQILGQKVEFLVSFYNNEISEKSEIFDDQFSVERPDGSNFTLKIRSTKLEDSAMYFCASSELGSGRTSDTQYFGPGTRLTVL.

Concerning this clone: Other DNA sequences in the same sample also yield this CDR3. The chain has TRBV30 and TRBJ2-2; D remains ambiguous. Looked up from germline, CDR1 is GTSNPN and CDR2 is SVGIG (reference sequence). This CDR3 spans 12 amino acids. Trimming stripped 3 bases from V and 1 base from J, with 3 bases between. The DNA for the CDR3 is TGTGCCTGGAGCTTGAACACCGGGGAGCTGTTTTTT. Amino acids: CAWSLNTGELFF. Drawing the rest from reference TRBV30 and TRBJ2-2, the complete variable domain is SQTIHQWPATLVQPVGSPLSLECTVEGTSNPNLYWYRQAAGRGLQLLFYSVGIGQISSEVPQNLSASRPQDRQFILSSKKLLLSDSGFYLCAWSLNTGELFFGEGSRLTVL.

J is TRBJ2-1 and V is TRBV6-4, with 7 nucleotides matching TRBD1. The CDR3 has 17 residues. Germline loops: CDR1 MRHNA, CDR2 SNTAGT. V trimming: 4 bases; J trimming: 8 bases; junction bases outside the gene matches: 17. This CDR3 is CASSASPNHRGIDEQFF. The CDR3 DNA follows: TGTGCCAGCAGTGCCTCACCCAATCACAGGGGCATCGATGAGCAGTTCTTC.

CDR3 bases: TGTGCCAGCAGCTTAGTGGGACAGGGGGAATATCTGGGCAATCAGCCCCAGCATTTT. Protein product: CASSLVGQGEYLGNQPQHF. V and J are TRBV11-3 and TRBJ1-5; 11 bases agree with TRBD1. Germline-derived CDR1 and CDR2 are SGHNT and YENEEA. This CDR3 has 19 amino acids. J gave up 2 bases and V 1 base, and 10 bases lay outside the gene matches.